A selection of T cell receptor beta chains follows, all from one sample in a study of cytotoxic CD8 clonotypes in ibrutinib-treated CLL. Generated by immunoSEQ multiplex PCR, the TCRdb table keeps only in-frame clones and is missing some. Of more than 300,000 clones in the sample, approximately 80% are singletons; the top ten hold 6.5% to 8.5%. Sample: PBMCs, taken before ibrutinib treatment. Source of these receptors: a human donor with chronic lymphocytic leukemia. Both conserved end residues are part of each CDR3. A D gene is named only where the DNA matches it firmly.

D gene	V gene	J gene	CDR3 protein
-	TRBV7-8	TRBJ2-1	CASSPIRGEHNEQFF
TRBD2	TRBV18	TRBJ2-5	CASSPLRASGGSQETQYF
TRBD2	TRBV7-6	TRBJ2-2	CASSKEVATSGYTGELFF
TRBD1	TRBV7-8	TRBJ1-2	CASSPGQGVNYGYTF
TRBD2	TRBV6-4	TRBJ2-2	CASSEGLAGAGELFF
TRBD2	TRBV5-3	TRBJ2-7	CASSVGGVMDYEQYF
TRBD1	TRBV30	TRBJ1-5	CAWSNDDRGFNQPQHF
-	TRBV4-3	TRBJ2-2	CASSQERGDTGELFF
TRBD1	TRBV27	TRBJ1-1	CASGRDRGRAEAFF
-	TRBV5-6	TRBJ2-7	CASSLRFSYEQYF
-	TRBV30	TRBJ2-5	CAWSPAGALETQYF
-	TRBV4-3	TRBJ2-1	CASSQVRGYEQFF
TRBD1	TRBV5-4	TRBJ2-7	CASSTGQPDYSYEQYF
-	TRBV29-1	TRBJ1-2	CSVEDDRRASGYTF
-	TRBV7-2	TRBJ2-3	CASSLGWEWSDTQYF
TRBD2	TRBV7-2	TRBJ2-4	CASSLEGLAGGWLQYF
TRBD1	TRBV9	TRBJ1-1	CASSVPLGQGRSTEAFF